This TCR beta chain appears in the sequencing data of a study of identical twins. General study results and limits: Those out-of-frame alpha sequences shared by twins showed an excess of low generation probability.

Each CDR3 protein gets one entry after TCRdb re-called the 5' RACE reads with MiXCR. The data show more than 200,000 distinct CDR3 sequences, over 12% seen once. As to this clonotype: What it binds is unknown.

The ends lost 7 bases at V and 10 bases at J; junction bases unmatched: 12. The CDR3 totals 14 residues. Germline V lookup: CDR1 LGHDT, CDR2 YNNKEL (reference sequence). This sequence was found in a woman between 18 and 30 years old in good health. The chain carries TRBV3-1 and TRBJ2-5; TRBD2 aligns across 10 bases. The sequenced sample consisted of memory (CD45RO+) T cells sorted from blood. Written as DNA, the CDR3 is TGTGCCAGCAACCACCTAGCGGGAGTGGGAGGCCAGTACTTC. Translating it yields CASNHLAGVGGQYF.